The rows below give T cell receptor beta chains drawn from one sample of a study of blood T cell repertoires in COVID-19. TCRdb's table, derived via immunoSEQ multiplex PCR, lists solely in-frame clones and lacks some. The data contain 100,000 to 150,000 clones, nearly 70% of them seen just once; the ten biggest clones take up 1.9%. Sample: peripheral blood. These TCRs come from a woman aged 70-85 years with acute or convalescent COVID-19. CDR3s leave out the opening cysteine and the closing phenylalanine or tryptophan.

v_call	cdr3_aa
TRBV27	ASSFRQGPLNTEAF
TRBV28	ASRVRTGNTEAF
TRBV6-5	ASSYSGGSDGYT
TRBV5-1	ASSFNGQGGTEAF
TRBV7-2	ASSLDFSQPQH
TRBV4-1	ASSLSGGEWETQY
TRBV25-1	ASSEWESGGKETQY
TRBV10-2	ASSELGLARDTQY
TRBV9	ASSVTTGGFSGELF
TRBV2	ASRVRDRDQPQH
TRBV21-1	ASSNLPPTGPNEKLF
TRBV20-1	SASPDIGITGELF
TRBV23-1	ASSQSNGNPCNEQF
TRBV11-2	ASSLDLTGGMGAF
TRBV5-1	ASSSRQPEYNSPLH
TRBV28	ASSVAGGGYTDTQY
TRBV6-5	ASSYSTGKNEKLF
TRBV2	ASKSRGNTEAF
TRBV12-3/TRBV12-4	ASRFRGAAEQF
TRBV6-1	ASSETSGSSYNEQF
TRBV28	ASSWLGGAVSGELF